These 10 T cell receptor beta chains share one sample of origin, sequenced in a study of Ad26.COV2.S vaccination and SARS-CoV-2 variants. Produced via immunoSEQ multiplex PCR; TCRdb's table is partial and in-frame only. The table includes around 250,000 clones, approximately 90% detected once. Treatment specified: around 19 received Ad26.COV2.S at low or high dose, single or two shots; about 5 received placebo; per-sample allocation not given. Samples came from day 63 after the first vaccine or placebo injection. Material: peripheral blood, obtained in a trial of Ad26.COV2.S vaccine versus placebo. Receptors were obtained from a person aged 18-60 years who received the Ad26.COV2.S COVID-19 vaccine or a placebo.

J is TRBJ1-4 and V is TRBV5-1, with a possible D match to TRBD1 (6 bases). The length of the CDR3 is 14 residues. Germline loops: CDR1 SGHRS, CDR2 YFSETQ. Deletions cut 6 bases from V and 6 bases from J, with 15 bases between. The CDR3 region has the DNA TGCGCCAGCACCCCCGGACAGTTTGATGAAAAACTGTTTTTT. It translates to CASTPGQFDEKLFF.

The rearrangement links TRBV2 to TRBJ2-7; 8 bases are shared with TRBD1. The germline V gene has CDR1 SNHLY and CDR2 FYNNEI. The J segment lost 0 bases and the V segment lost 5 bases, leaving 3 bases of the junction unmatched. The CDR3 runs to 14 residues. CDR3 bases: TGTGCCAGCAGTTGGGACAGGTCCTCCTACGAGCAGTACTTC. Translated: CASSWDRSSYEQYF.

V and J are TRBV2 and TRBJ2-2; 7 nucleotides agree with TRBD1. Germline V gene lookup returns CDR1 SNHLY and CDR2 FYNNEI. V trimming: 6 bases; J trimming: 1 base; junction bases outside the gene matches: 5. This CDR3 comprises 15 residues. CDR3 in amino acids: CASRGDSRNTGELFF. In nucleotides, the CDR3 is TGTGCCAGCAGAGGGGACAGCAGGAACACCGGGGAGCTGTTTTTT. The full variable domain, its missing parts supplied by reference TRBV2 and TRBJ2-2, is EPEVTQTPSHQVTQMGQEVILRCVPISNHLYFYWYRQILGQKVEFLVSFYNNEISEKSEIFDDQFSVERPDGSNFTLKIRSTKLEDSAMYFCASRGDSRNTGELFFGEGSRLTVL.

The gene calls are TRBV6-5 and TRBJ1-1; TRBD1 is a possible D gene (6 bases). The CDR3 runs to 15 residues. Between the trimmed V and J ends, which lost 6 bases and 0 bases, there was a span of 14 bases. Germline values: CDR1 MNHEY, CDR2 SVGAGI. In nucleotides, the CDR3 is TGTGCCAGCAGCCTAAAGGGGGGTATGAACACTGAAGCTTTCTTT. It is translated as CASSLKGGMNTEAFF.

The rearrangement uses TRBV4-3 and TRBJ1-4; no clear D gene. CDR1 and CDR2 (germline): LGHNA, YSLEER. The ends were cut back, 0 bases at V and 1 base at J, with 6 bases in the middle. The length of the CDR3 is 15 residues. The CDR3 DNA follows: TGCGCCAGCAGCCAAGAGCCAGGAACTAATGAAAAACTGTTTTTT. Protein: CASSQEPGTNEKLFF.

This clone has just one count. V gene TRBV4-3 combines with J gene TRBJ2-1; D is perhaps TRBD2 (6 bases). CDR1 is LGHNA, CDR2 YSLEER, per germline. This CDR3 spans 17 amino acids. With 0 bases removed from V and 3 bases from J, the gap between germline ends came to 15 bases. DNA of the CDR3: TGCGCCAGCAGCCAAGATCTAGGGACTTACCGCTACAATGAGCAGTTCTTC. It codes for CASSQDLGTYRYNEQFF.

The chain combines TRBV5-5 with TRBJ1-6, with 7 bases that match TRBD1. CDR3 size: 16 residues. CDR1 is SGHKS and CDR2 is YYEKEE in the germline V gene (reference sequence). V lost 2 bases to trimming and J lost 8 bases; unmatched junction nucleotides: 10. CDR3: CASSLTQGVKYSPLHF. The CDR3 nucleotides read TGTGCCAGCAGCTTAACCCAGGGGGTGAAGTATTCACCCCTCCACTTT.

The chain has TRBV9 and TRBJ2-5; TRBD2 agrees at 7 bases. Germline V lookup: CDR1 SGDLS, CDR2 YYNGEE. The CDR3 has 15 residues. Unmatched junction bases numbered 10, after V lost 3 bases and J lost 5 bases. CDR3 sequence: CASSEGGLVGETQYF. DNA of the CDR3: TGTGCCAGCAGCGAGGGCGGACTAGTAGGCGAGACCCAGTACTTC.

V usage is TRBV4-1 and J usage is TRBJ2-4; 7 bases map to TRBD1. CDR1 is MGHRA, CDR2 YSYEKL, per germline. The CDR3 runs 14 residues. V lost 4 bases and J lost 7; bases outside the gene matches: 7. CDR3 sequence (DNA): TGCGCCAGCAGCCCCGAGGGGGCAGCGAACATTCAGTACTTC. This sequence encodes CASSPEGAANIQYF.

The J gene is TRBJ2-6, the V gene TRBV7-3; D possibly matches TRBD1 or TRBD2 (5 bases each). Germline V lookup: CDR1 SGHTA, CDR2 FQGTGA. This CDR3 region has 17 residues. Between the trimmed V and J ends, which lost 2 bases and 3 bases, there was a span of 14 bases. This chain's CDR3 is CASSLRQGVGGANVLTF. DNA for the CDR3: TGTGCCAGCAGCTTACGGCAGGGAGTTGGTGGGGCCAACGTCCTGACTTTC.